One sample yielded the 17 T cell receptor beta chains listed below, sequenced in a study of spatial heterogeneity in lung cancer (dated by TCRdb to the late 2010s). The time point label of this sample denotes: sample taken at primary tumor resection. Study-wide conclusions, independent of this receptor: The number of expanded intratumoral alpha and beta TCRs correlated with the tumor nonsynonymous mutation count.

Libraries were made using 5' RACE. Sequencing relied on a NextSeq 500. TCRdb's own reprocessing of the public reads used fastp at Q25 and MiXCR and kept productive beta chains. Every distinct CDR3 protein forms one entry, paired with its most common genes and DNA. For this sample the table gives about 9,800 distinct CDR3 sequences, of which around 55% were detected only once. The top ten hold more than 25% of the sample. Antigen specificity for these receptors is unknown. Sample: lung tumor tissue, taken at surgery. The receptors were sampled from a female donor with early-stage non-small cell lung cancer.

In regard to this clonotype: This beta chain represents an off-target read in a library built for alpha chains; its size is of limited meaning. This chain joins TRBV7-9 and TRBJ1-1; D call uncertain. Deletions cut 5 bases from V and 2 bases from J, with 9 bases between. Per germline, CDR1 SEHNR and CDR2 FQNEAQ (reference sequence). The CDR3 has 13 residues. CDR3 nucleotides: TGTGCCAGCAGCCCACTAATTAACACTGAAGCTTTCTTT. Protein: CASSPLINTEAFF.

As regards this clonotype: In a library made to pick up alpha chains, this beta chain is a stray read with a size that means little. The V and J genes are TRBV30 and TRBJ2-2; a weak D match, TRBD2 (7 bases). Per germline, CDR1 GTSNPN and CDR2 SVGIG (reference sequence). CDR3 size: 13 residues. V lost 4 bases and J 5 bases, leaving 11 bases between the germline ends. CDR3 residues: CAWNRGATGELFF. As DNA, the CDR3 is TGTGCCTGGAATCGGGGGGCAACCGGGGAGCTGTTTTTT.

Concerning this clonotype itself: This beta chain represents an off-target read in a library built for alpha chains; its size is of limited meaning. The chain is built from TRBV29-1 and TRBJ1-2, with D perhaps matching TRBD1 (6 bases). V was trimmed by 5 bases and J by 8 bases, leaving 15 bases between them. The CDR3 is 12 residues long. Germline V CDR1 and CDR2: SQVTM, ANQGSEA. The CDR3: CSVRGGSTGYTF. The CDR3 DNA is TGCAGCGTTAGAGGGGGATCGACGGGCTACACCTTC.

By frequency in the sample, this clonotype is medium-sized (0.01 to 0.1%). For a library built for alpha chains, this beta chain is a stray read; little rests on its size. CDR3 nucleotides: TGCAGTGCTAGCCCCCGCGGACTCTGGTTAGGCGAGCAGTACTTC. Translating gives CSASPRGLWLGEQYF. The chain couples TRBV20-1 to TRBJ2-7, with D maybe TRBD2 (5 bases). Trimming removed 3 bases from V and 6 bases from J, with 21 bases in between. This CDR3 contains 15 residues. The germline V gene encodes CDR1 DFQATT and CDR2 SNEGSKA (reference sequence).

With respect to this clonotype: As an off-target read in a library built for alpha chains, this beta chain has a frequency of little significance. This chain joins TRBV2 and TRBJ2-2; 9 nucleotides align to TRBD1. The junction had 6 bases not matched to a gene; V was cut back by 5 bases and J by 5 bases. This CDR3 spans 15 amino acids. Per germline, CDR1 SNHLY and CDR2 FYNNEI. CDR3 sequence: CASSYGTGRTGELFF. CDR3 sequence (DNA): TGTGCCAGCAGTTACGGGACAGGGAGGACCGGGGAGCTGTTTTTT.

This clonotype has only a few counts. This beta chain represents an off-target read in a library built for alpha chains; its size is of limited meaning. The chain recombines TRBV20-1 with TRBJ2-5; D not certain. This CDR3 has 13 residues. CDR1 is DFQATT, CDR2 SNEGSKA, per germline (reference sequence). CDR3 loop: CGVRAAQGWTQYF. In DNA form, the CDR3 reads TGCGGCGTCCGGGCGGCGCAAGGGTGGACCCAGTACTTC.

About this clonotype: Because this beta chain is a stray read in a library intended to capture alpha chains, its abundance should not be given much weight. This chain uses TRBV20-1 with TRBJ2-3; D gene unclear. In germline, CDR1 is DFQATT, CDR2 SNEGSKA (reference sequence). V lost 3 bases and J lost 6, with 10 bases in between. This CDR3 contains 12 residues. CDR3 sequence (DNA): TGCAGTGCTAGTTCGGTTCGGGATACGCAGTATTTT. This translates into CSASSVRDTQYF.

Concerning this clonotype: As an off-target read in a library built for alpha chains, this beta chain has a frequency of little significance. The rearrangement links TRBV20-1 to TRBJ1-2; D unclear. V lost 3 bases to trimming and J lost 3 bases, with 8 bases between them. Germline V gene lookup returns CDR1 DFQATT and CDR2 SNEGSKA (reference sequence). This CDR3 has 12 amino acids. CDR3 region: CSARSQHYGYTF. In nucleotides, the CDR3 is TGCAGTGCTAGGTCGCAGCACTATGGCTACACCTTC.

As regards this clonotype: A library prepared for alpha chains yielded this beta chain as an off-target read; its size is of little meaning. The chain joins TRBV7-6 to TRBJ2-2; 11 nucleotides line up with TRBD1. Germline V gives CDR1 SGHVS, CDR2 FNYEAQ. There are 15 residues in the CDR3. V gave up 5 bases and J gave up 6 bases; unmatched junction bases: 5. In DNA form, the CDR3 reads TGTGCCAGCAGCCTCCGGACAGGGGGCGCCGGGGAGCTGTTTTTT. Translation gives CASSLRTGGAGELFF.

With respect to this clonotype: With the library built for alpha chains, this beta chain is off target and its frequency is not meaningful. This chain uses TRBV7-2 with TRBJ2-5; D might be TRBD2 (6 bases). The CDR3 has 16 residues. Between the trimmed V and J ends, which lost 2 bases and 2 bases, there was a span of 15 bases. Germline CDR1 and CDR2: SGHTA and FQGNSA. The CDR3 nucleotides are TGTGCCAGCAGCTTATTGGTGACTAGAGATCAAGAGACCCAGTACTTC. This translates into CASSLLVTRDQETQYF.

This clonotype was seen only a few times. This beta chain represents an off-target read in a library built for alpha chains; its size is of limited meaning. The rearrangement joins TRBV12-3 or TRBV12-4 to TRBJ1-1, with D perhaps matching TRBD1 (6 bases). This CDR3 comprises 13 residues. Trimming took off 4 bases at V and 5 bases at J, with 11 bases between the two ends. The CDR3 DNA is TGTGCCAGCAGTTGGACAGATCGGACTGAAGCTTTCTTT. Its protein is CASSWTDRTEAFF.

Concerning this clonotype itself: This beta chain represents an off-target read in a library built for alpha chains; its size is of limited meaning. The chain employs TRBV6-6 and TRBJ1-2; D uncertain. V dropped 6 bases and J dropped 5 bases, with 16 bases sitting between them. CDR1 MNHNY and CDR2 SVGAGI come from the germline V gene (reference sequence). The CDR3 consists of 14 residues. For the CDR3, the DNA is TGTGCCAGCAGCATACGTGGAGATGCGTATGGCTACACCTTC. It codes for CASSIRGDAYGYTF.

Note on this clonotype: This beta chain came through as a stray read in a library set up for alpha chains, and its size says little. The CDR3 bases are TGTGCCAGCAGTGACCCAGGACTCCCGAGCTCCTACGAGCAGTACTTC. Translated, it gives CASSDPGLPSSYEQYF. This chain connects TRBV6-1 to TRBJ2-7; a weak D match, TRBD2 (5 bases). The V end was cut by 3 bases, the J end by 0 bases, with 15 bases between. This CDR3 region has 16 residues. Germline V gene data show CDR1 as MNHNS and CDR2 as SASEGT.

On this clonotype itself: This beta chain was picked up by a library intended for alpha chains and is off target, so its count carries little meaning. The CDR3 spells CSVSPGPTQETQYF. CDR3 nucleotide sequence: TGCAGCGTTAGTCCGGGACCCACCCAAGAGACCCAGTACTTC. The chain couples TRBV29-1 to TRBJ2-5, with D perhaps given as TRBD1 or TRBD2 (5 bases each). Trimming pared 5 bases from V and 1 base from J, leaving 14 bases between. This CDR3 is built from 14 residues. The germline CDR1 and CDR2 sequences are SQVTM and ANQGSEA.

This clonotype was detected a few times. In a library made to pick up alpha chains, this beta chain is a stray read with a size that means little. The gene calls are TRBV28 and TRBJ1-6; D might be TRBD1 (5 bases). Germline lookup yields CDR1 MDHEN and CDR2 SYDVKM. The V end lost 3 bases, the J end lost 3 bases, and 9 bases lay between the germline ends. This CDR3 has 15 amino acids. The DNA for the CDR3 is TGTGCCAGCAGTTTGGAGGGACTCTATAATTCACCCCTCCACTTT. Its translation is CASSLEGLYNSPLHF.

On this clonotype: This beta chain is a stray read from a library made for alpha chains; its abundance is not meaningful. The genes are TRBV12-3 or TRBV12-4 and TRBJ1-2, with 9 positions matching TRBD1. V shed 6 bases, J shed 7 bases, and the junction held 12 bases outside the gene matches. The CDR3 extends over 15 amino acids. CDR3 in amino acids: CASSQQGGQGIGYTF. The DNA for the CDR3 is TGTGCCAGCAGCCAACAGGGGGGACAGGGTATTGGCTACACCTTC.

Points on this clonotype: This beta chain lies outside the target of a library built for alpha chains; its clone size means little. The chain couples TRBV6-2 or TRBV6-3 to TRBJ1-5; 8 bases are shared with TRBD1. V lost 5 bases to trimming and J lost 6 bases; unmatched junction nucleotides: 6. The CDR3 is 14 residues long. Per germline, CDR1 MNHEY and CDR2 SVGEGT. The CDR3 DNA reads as TGTGCCAGCAGTCCTACAGGGGGAATTCAGCCCCAGCATTTT. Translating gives CASSPTGGIQPQHF.